This T cell receptor (beta chain) was identified during a study of T cell changes during pregnancy in multiple sclerosis. The V end was cut by 6 bases, the J end by 3 bases, with 12 bases between. Germline V gene data show CDR1 as SGHTA and CDR2 as FQGNSA. The length of the CDR3 is 14 residues. Generated by immunoSEQ multiplex PCR, the TCRdb table keeps only in-frame clones and is missing some. The profile covers fewer than 50,000 clones, with about 90% appearing a single time and approximately 0.39% taken by the ten largest. This material consisted of CD4+ T cells from peripheral blood mononuclear cells, taken in the second trimester of pregnancy. The TCR originated in a female donor in good health, enrolled as a control in a pregnancy study. J is TRBJ1-5 and V is TRBV7-2; possible D gene TRBD1, 6 bases. The CDR3: CASRVDSYNQPQHF. DNA of the CDR3: TGTGCCAGCAGGGTGGACAGCTACAATCAGCCCCAGCATTTT.